This is a list of T cell receptor beta chains from one sample in a study of T cell changes during pregnancy in multiple sclerosis. Clones were sequenced by immunoSEQ multiplex PCR, and TCRdb holds only the in-frame ones, with some missing. The table records about 21,000 clones, under 95% of them present only once. This material consisted of CD4+ T cells from peripheral blood mononuclear cells, taken in the third trimester of pregnancy. These receptors were taken from a female donor with multiple sclerosis, enrolled in a pregnancy study. Each CDR3 is given with its conserved first and last residue. The D gene is left open where the match is weak. Only some rows state a clone size, as once, few, many or a class for expanded clones.

j_gene	v_gene	d_gene	abundance	CDR3nt	CDR3aa
TRBJ2-7	TRBV27	-	-	TGTGCCAGCAGTTTATCCCCTCTCGGGTCCTACGAGCAGTACTTC	CASSLSPLGSYEQYF
TRBJ2-3	TRBV5-1	-	-	TGCGCCAGCAGCTTCTTCTATTCCACAGATACGCAGTATTTT	CASSFFYSTDTQYF
TRBJ2-7	TRBV28	TRBD2	once	TGTGCCGCGGAGCGGGGGAGCTCCTACGAGCAGTACTTC	CAAERGSSYEQYF
TRBJ1-2	TRBV4-1	TRBD1	-	TGCGCCAGCAGCCAAGGCAGGGGGTGGGGGGCGCCCGGAGTAAGCTACACCTTC	CASSQGRGWGAPGVSYTF
TRBJ1-3	TRBV5-1	-	-	TGCGCCAGCAGCTTACAGGGATTTGGAAACACCATATATTTT	CASSLQGFGNTIYF
TRBJ1-2	TRBV9	-	-	TGTGCCAGCAGCGCCAGGATTACAAACTATGGCTACACCTTC	CASSARITNYGYTF
TRBJ1-1	TRBV29-1	TRBD1	-	TGCAGCGTTGAAGATCCGGGACAGCTGACCACTGAAGCTTTCTTT	CSVEDPGQLTTEAFF
TRBJ1-2	TRBV5-1	-	-	TGCGCCAGCAGCTTGGCGGGCGACAGATATGGCTACACCTTC	CASSLAGDRYGYTF
TRBJ1-2	TRBV7-2	-	-	TGTGCCAGCAGCTTAGGGAGGGGCCCCTGGGCGACCTTC	CASSLGRGPWATF
TRBJ2-5	TRBV5-1	TRBD2	-	TGCGCCAGCAGCCCGCCGGGACTAGCTGCAGTCAAGACCCAGTACTTC	CASSPPGLAAVKTQYF
TRBJ2-1	TRBV2	-	-	TGTGCCAGCAGTGAAGTAGGGGGAATTGAGCAGTTCTTC	CASSEVGGIEQFF
TRBJ2-5	TRBV29-1	-	-	TGCAGCGTTGGACAGCTCCAAGAGACCCAGTACTTC	CSVGQLQETQYF
TRBJ2-7	TRBV5-6	TRBD2	-	TGTGCCAGCAGCGCCCTAGCGGGGGGCGAGCAGTACTTC	CASSALAGGEQYF
TRBJ1-1	TRBV5-4	TRBD1	-	TGTGCCAGCAGCTTGGTGCCGGACAGGGTAGCTGAAGCTTTCTTT	CASSLVPDRVAEAFF
TRBJ1-4	TRBV28	-	-	TGTGCCAGCAGTCCGAGAGGGTCCCCCCTAAAAAAACTGTTTTTT	CASSPRGSPLKKLFF
TRBJ1-1	TRBV5-1	-	-	TGCGCCAGCAGCTTACAGAGTAACACTGAAGCTTTCTTT	CASSLQSNTEAFF
TRBJ1-1	TRBV18	-	-	TGTGCCAGCTCACCAGCGGGGATGAACACTGAAGCTTTCTTT	CASSPAGMNTEAFF
TRBJ2-1	TRBV27	TRBD2	-	TGTGCCAGCAGCCCGCTCGGCCATTCTAGCGGGGGAACCTACAATGAGCAGTTCTTC	CASSPLGHSSGGTYNEQFF
TRBJ2-2	TRBV19	TRBD2	-	TGTGCCAGTAGTATTATAGCGGGGGGTAACGCCGGGGAGCTGTTTTTT	CASSIIAGGNAGELFF
TRBJ2-1	TRBV28	TRBD1	-	TGTGCCAGCAGTTTAAAGTATCGAGGGACAGGGTGGGGCAATGAGCAGTTCTTC	CASSLKYRGTGWGNEQFF
TRBJ2-3	TRBV5-1	-	-	TGCGCCAGCAACAGGGAAAGCACAGATACGCAGTATTTT	CASNRESTDTQYF
TRBJ1-1	TRBV15	-	-	TGTGCCACCAGCAGAGCGGGGACTTTGAGCACTGAAGCTTTCTTT	CATSRAGTLSTEAFF
TRBJ2-1	TRBV7-2	TRBD2	-	TGTGCCAGCAGCTTGAATTACGGGGGGGCGGAGTTCTTC	CASSLNYGGAEFF
TRBJ1-6	TRBV11-1	-	-	TGTGCCAGCAGCTTTGACCCGCGGGCCACCCTCCACTTT	CASSFDPRATLHF
TRBJ2-6	TRBV11-1	-	-	TGTGCCAGCAGCAAAGGGTATTCTGGGGCCAACGTCCTGGCTTTC	CASSKGYSGANVLAF
TRBJ1-3	TRBV9	-	-	TGTGCCAGCAGCGTAGCAGGGTTGGGAAACACCATATATTTT	CASSVAGLGNTIYF
TRBJ1-5	TRBV4-1	TRBD1	-	TGCGCCAGCAGCCGAACTGCGGTCAGGGGGCTCGGTCAGCCCCAGCATTTT	CASSRTAVRGLGQPQHF
TRBJ2-3	TRBV27	-	-	TGTGCCAGCAGCTCTTGGGGGGTAAGCACAGATACGCAGTATTTT	CASSSWGVSTDTQYF
TRBJ1-1	TRBV4-1	-	-	TGCGCCAGCAGCCAATACAAGAACACTGAAGCTTTCTTT	CASSQYKNTEAFF
TRBJ1-4	TRBV7-9	-	-	TGTGCCAGCAGCCCCAGTCAGCCGGGGGAAAAACTGTTTTTT	CASSPSQPGEKLFF
TRBJ1-2	TRBV19	TRBD1	-	TGTGCCAGTAGTTCAGGGGGCGAAAGTAACTATGGCTACACCTTC	CASSSGGESNYGYTF
TRBJ2-7	TRBV7-8	-	once	TGTGCCAGCAGCTTAGCGGGGCTGGACGACGAGCAGTACTTC	CASSLAGLDDEQYF
TRBJ1-1	TRBV19	-	-	TGTGCCAGTAGTAAGCAAGGAGGGTTGGACACTGAAGCTTTCTTT	CASSKQGGLDTEAFF
TRBJ2-1	TRBV7-9	TRBD1	-	TGTGCCAGCAGCTTTACTGACAGGGACAATGAGCAGTTCTTC	CASSFTDRDNEQFF
TRBJ1-6	TRBV7-2	-	-	TGTGCCAGCAGGCAGGACAGAACCTCCTATAATTCACCCCTCCACTTT	CASRQDRTSYNSPLHF
TRBJ1-6	TRBV4-3	TRBD1	-	TGCGCCAGCAGCCAAGACTACAGGGGCAGCTCCTATAATTCACCCCTCCACTTT	CASSQDYRGSSYNSPLHF
TRBJ1-5	TRBV15	-	-	TGTGCCACCAGCCCCCCGTTTCCGGGACTTCATCAGCCCCAGCATTTT	CATSPPFPGLHQPQHF
TRBJ2-5	TRBV21-1	-	-	TGTGCCAGCGGGGGGTCGTGGCGGGGGGGCGTAGAGACCCAGTACTTC	CASGGSWRGGVETQYF
TRBJ2-1	TRBV7-9	TRBD1	once	TGTGCCAGCAGCGCGTACAGGGGGCTTGAGCAGTTCTTC	CASSAYRGLEQFF
TRBJ2-2	TRBV2	-	-	TGTGCCAGCGCAGTACAGGGAGTCGCCGGGGAGCTGTTTTTT	CASAVQGVAGELFF
TRBJ2-7	TRBV9	-	-	TGTGCCAGCAGCGTAGAGCCAGGGGAAGATTACGAGCAGTACTTC	CASSVEPGEDYEQYF
TRBJ1-4	TRBV5-4	-	-	TGTGCCAGCAGCTTGGAGGGAGCAACTAATGAAAAACTGTTTTTT	CASSLEGATNEKLFF
TRBJ2-6	TRBV9	TRBD1	-	TGTGCCAGCAGCGTAGGCAAGGGGGCCCAGGCTGGGGCCAACGTCCTGACTTTC	CASSVGKGAQAGANVLTF
TRBJ2-3	TRBV13	TRBD2	-	TGTGCCAGCAGCTTAAGGGCGGGGGGCGAGACAGATACGCAGTATTTT	CASSLRAGGETDTQYF
TRBJ1-2	TRBV30	-	-	TGTGCCTGGAGTACGGGTCGGCTGGGGAGGGAGAATGGCTACACCTTC	CAWSTGRLGRENGYTF
TRBJ2-3	TRBV5-1	TRBD2	-	TGCGCCAGCAGCCTACGGACTAGCGGGGGGGTCGGAGATACGCAGTATTTT	CASSLRTSGGVGDTQYF
TRBJ2-7	TRBV6-5	-	-	TGTGCCAGCAGTTACGGGCAGGCCGTCCTCTCCTACGAGCAGTACTTC	CASSYGQAVLSYEQYF
TRBJ1-1	TRBV19	TRBD1	-	TGTGCCAGTAGCTTGACAGGGGTGGGGGAGACTGAAGCTTTCTTT	CASSLTGVGETEAFF
TRBJ2-7	TRBV5-1	-	-	TGCGCCAGCAGCCCCACCGGTCTTCTTTCCTACGAGCAGTACTTC	CASSPTGLLSYEQYF
TRBJ1-2	TRBV30	-	-	TGTGCCTGGTCAACCCCTTATACGTATATGGTTTATCAGGGTACTAACTATGGCTACACCTTC	CAWSTPYTYMVYQGTNYGYTF
TRBJ1-1	TRBV7-7	TRBD1	-	TGTGCTAGCAGCCCCTGGACAGGATTGAACACTGAAGCTTTCTTT	CASSPWTGLNTEAFF
TRBJ2-6	TRBV5-1	-	-	TGCGCCAGCAGCCGGTCCATACGCTCTGGGGCCAACGTCCTGACTTTC	CASSRSIRSGANVLTF
TRBJ2-1	TRBV5-1	TRBD2	-	TGCGCCAGCAGCTTGGCTCTAGCGGGGAACAATGAGCAGTTCTTC	CASSLALAGNNEQFF
TRBJ2-7	TRBV29-1	TRBD1	-	TGCAGCGTTGAGAGGACAGGACCGAACTACGAGCAGTACTTC	CSVERTGPNYEQYF
TRBJ2-1	TRBV12-5	-	-	TGTGCTAGTGGTTTGCGTGGGGGGTTCTACAATGAGCAGTTCTTC	CASGLRGGFYNEQFF
TRBJ2-1	TRBV4-3	TRBD2	-	TGCGCCAGCAGCCGAGCCGGGACTAGCGGGGGGAGAACCTACAATGAGCAGTTCTTC	CASSRAGTSGGRTYNEQFF